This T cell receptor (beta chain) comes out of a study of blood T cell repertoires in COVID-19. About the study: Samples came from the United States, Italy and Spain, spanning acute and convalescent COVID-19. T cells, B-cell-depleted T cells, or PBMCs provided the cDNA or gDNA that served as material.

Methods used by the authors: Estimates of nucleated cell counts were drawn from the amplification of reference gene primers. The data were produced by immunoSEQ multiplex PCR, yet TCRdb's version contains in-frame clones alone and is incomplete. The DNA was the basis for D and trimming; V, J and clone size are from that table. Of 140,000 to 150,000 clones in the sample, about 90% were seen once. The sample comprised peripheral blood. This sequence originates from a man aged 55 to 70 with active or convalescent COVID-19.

DNA of the CDR3: TGCGCCAGCAGACCTACCTACAGGGAGAACTATGGCTACACCTTC. Translating it yields CASRPTYRENYGYTF. The rearrangement uses TRBV4-1 and TRBJ1-2; maybe TRBD1 (6 bases). The CDR3 consists of 15 residues. The germline V gene has CDR1 MGHRA and CDR2 YSYEKL. The germline V and J ends were trimmed by 6 bases and 2 bases, with 16 bases remaining between them.